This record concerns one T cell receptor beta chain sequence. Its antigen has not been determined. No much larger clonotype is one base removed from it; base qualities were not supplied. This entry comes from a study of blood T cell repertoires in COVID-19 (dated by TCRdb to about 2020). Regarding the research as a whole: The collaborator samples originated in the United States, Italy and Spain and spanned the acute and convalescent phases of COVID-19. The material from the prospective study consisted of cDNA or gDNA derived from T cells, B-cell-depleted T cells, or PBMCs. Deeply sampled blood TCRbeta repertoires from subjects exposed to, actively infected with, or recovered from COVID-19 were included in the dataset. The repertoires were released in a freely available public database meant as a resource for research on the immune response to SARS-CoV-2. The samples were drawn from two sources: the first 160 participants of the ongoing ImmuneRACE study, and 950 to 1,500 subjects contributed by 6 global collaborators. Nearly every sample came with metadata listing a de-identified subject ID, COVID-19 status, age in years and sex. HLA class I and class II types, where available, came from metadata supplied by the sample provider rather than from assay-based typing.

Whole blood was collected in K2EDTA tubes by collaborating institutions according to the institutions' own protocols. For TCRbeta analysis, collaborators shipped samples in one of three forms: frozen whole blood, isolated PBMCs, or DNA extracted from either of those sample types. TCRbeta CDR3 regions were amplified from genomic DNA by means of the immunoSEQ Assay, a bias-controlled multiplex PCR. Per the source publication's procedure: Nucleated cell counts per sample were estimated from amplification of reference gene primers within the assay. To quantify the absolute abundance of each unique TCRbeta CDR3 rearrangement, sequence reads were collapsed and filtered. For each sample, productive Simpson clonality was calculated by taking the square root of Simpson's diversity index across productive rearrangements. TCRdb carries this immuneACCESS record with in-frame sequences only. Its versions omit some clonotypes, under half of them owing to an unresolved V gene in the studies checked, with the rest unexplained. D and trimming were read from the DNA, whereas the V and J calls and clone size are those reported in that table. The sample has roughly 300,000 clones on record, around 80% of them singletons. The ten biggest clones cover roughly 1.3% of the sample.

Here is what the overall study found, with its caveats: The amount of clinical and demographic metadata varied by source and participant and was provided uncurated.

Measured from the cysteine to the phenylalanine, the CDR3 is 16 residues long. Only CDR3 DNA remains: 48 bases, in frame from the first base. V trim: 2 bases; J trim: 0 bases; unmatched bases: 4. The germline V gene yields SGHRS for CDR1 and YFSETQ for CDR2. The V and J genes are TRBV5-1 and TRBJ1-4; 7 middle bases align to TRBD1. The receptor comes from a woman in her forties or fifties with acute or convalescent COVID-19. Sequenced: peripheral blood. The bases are TGCGCCAGCAGCTTCCGGCAGGGGGCAACTAATGAAAAACTGTTTTTT. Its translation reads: CASSFRQGATNEKLFF.